This TCR beta chain was retrieved from a study of T cell repertoires in cytomegalovirus infection. Each CDR3 protein gets one entry after TCRdb re-called the reads with MiXCR. The sample lists roughly 150,000 distinct CDR3 sequences; 23% were seen once. This clonotype was seen only a few times. The CDR3 is made up of 16 amino acids. Trimming took 4 bases from V and 2 from J; bases not matched to a gene: 8. This receptor was taken from a human donor in good health (CMV status not recorded). Some clones in this sample may be carry-over from other donors' samples. The sample comprised PBMCs. J is TRBJ2-3 and V is TRBV12-3 or TRBV12-4, with 8 positions matching TRBD2. The CDR3 DNA reads TGTGCCAGCAGTTCCCCCGGGGGGGGTCTCACAGATACGCAGTATTTT. Amino acid sequence: CASSSPGGGLTDTQYF.